These 18 T cell receptor beta chains were all obtained from the same sample, sequenced in a study of T cells expressing NK-cell markers. TCRdb reprocessed the 5' RACE reads and stores each CDR3 protein as one record, lacking DNA. This listing includes about 450,000 distinct CDR3 sequences. Input material: blood T cells: a sorted CD56 or NKG2C T cell subset, CD4+ or CD8+ T cells, or bulk PBMC T cells (not recorded which). The receptor set was obtained from a woman aged 18 to 75 in good health.

V is TRBV12-3 or TRBV12-4 and J is TRBJ1-2; as DNA is missing, the TRBD1 call by TCRdb cannot be tested. CDR3 length: 14 amino acids. CDR3 residues: CASSPGQAIRGYTF.

The CDR3 spells CASSLGSAGGSYEQYF. The J gene is TRBJ2-7, the V gene TRBV7-2. This CDR3 spans 16 amino acids. The V gene's germline CDR1 is SGHTA and CDR2 FQGNSA.

The rearrangement joins TRBV19 to TRBJ1-6; absent DNA, TCRdb's TRBD1 call cannot be checked. Germline V gives CDR1 LNHDA, CDR2 SQIVND (reference sequence). This CDR3 is 14 amino acids long. The CDR3 protein is CASSFGTGNSPLHF.

This chain joins TRBV9 and TRBJ2-1. The CDR3 has 13 residues. CDR1 is SGDLS and CDR2 is YYNGEE in the germline V gene. CDR3 in amino acids: CASSVVSGEVQFF.

The chain uses TRBV12-3 or TRBV12-4 and TRBJ2-4; checking the TCRdb D call of TRBD1 is not possible without DNA. There are 14 residues in the CDR3. CDR3 sequence reads: CASSFPTGKNIQYF.

The rearrangement links TRBV6-2 or TRBV6-3 to TRBJ2-3; TCRdb names TRBD1, which stays unverified in the absence of DNA. The CDR3 sequence is 13 residues long. CDR1 and CDR2 from the germline V gene are MNHEY and SVGEGT. The CDR3 is CASPGTATDTQYF.

The rearrangement joins TRBV5-1 to TRBJ1-6; the TCRdb call, TRBD1, lacks DNA for checking. The CDR3 contains 15 residues. CDR1 and CDR2 (germline): SGHRS, YFSETQ. The CDR3 protein is CASSQAGGWDSPLHF.

The V and J genes are TRBV5-1 and TRBJ2-1; TCRdb returns TRBD1, unconfirmable since there is no DNA. CDR1 and CDR2 from the germline V gene are SGHRS and YFSETQ. The CDR3 has 14 amino acids. This CDR3 reads CASSFLGPYNEQFF.

The V call is TRBV20-1, the J call TRBJ1-5. The CDR3 is 14 amino acids. Germline CDR1 and CDR2: DFQATT and SNEGSKA (reference sequence). This CDR3 reads CSARDLGGYTPQHF.

The chain combines TRBV9 with TRBJ1-1; TCRdb's D gene call, TRBD1, goes unchecked for lack of DNA. CDR3 length: 14 residues. Germline CDR1 is SGDLS and CDR2 is YYNGEE. CDR3 residues: CASSVGDREERAFF.

The chain couples TRBV5-1 to TRBJ1-2; TCRdb reports TRBD1, a call that lacks DNA to check it against. Germline lookup yields CDR1 SGHRS and CDR2 YFSETQ. The CDR3 contains 15 residues. CDR3 in amino acids: CASSTGTDPNYGYTF. Complete variable domain (other parts from reference TRBV5-1 and TRBJ1-2): KAGVTQTPRYLIKTRGQQVTLSCSPISGHRSVSWYQQTPGQGLQFLFEYFSETQRNKGNFPGRFSGRQFSNSRSEMNVSTLELGDSALYLCASSTGTDPNYGYTFGSGTRLTVV.

The chain joins TRBV12-3 or TRBV12-4 to TRBJ2-4; TCRdb names TRBD1, which stays unverified in the absence of DNA. The CDR3 has 14 amino acids. CDR3 protein: CASRDSQGKDIQYF.

This chain uses TRBV6-2 or TRBV6-3 with TRBJ2-3; the TCRdb D gene call, TRBD1, has no DNA to confirm it. CDR1 is MNHEY and CDR2 is SVGEGT in the germline V gene. The CDR3 is 14 amino acids. CDR3: CASSTTGTRGTQYF.

The chain recombines TRBV29-1 with TRBJ2-5; no DNA is available, so the TRBD1 call from TCRdb remains unchecked. The CDR3 has 14 residues. Looked up from germline, CDR1 is SQVTM and CDR2 is ANQGSEA. The CDR3 loop is CSVPSPGAGETQYF.

This rearrangement joins TRBV25-1 to TRBJ1-6; no DNA is available, so the TRBD1 call from TCRdb remains unchecked. CDR1 MGHDK and CDR2 SYGVNS come from the germline V gene. The CDR3 has 14 residues. CDR3 amino acids: CASSEKGGNSPLHF.

The rearrangement joins TRBV7-9 to TRBJ2-7; TCRdb's D gene call, TRBD1, goes unchecked for lack of DNA. Germline CDR1 SEHNR, CDR2 FQNEAQ (reference sequence). This CDR3 is 17 amino acids long. CDR3: CASSLGVGGPLSYEQYF.

The J gene is TRBJ2-1, the V gene TRBV20-1. Germline V gives CDR1 DFQATT, CDR2 SNEGSKA (reference sequence). The CDR3 runs 15 residues. This CDR3 is CSATFWSRRYNEQFF.

V gene TRBV7-2 combines with J gene TRBJ1-2; there is no DNA to check the TCRdb D call of TRBD1. CDR3 length: 15 residues. Germline V gene data show CDR1 as SGHTA and CDR2 as FQGNSA. CDR3 sequence: CASTPGGGIGFGYTF.